This section outlines one T cell receptor beta chain sequence together with its context. Germline V CDR1 and CDR2: MNHNS, SASEGT. CDR3 size: 14 residues. Trimming left V 8 bases short and J 2 bases short, with 15 bases between. Assay: immunoSEQ multiplex PCR; the TCRdb copy retains only in-frame clones and omits some. This sample carries under 85,000 clones, around 94% of them seen once, and the ten largest clones take roughly 20%. The data originate from a study of OX40 agonist ivuxolimab in advanced cancers. This receptor was obtained from an adult with an advanced solid tumor such as melanoma, head and neck, liver or kidney cancer. The chain couples TRBV6-1 to TRBJ1-1, with a weak D call TRBD1 (6 bases). Sequenced here: CD4+ or CD8+ T cells sorted from blood, sampled in a trial of the OX40 agonist ivuxolimab. The CDR3 loop is CASATGSVNTEAFF. The CDR3, as DNA: TGTGCCAGCGCGACAGGTAGCGTCAACACTGAAGCTTTCTTT.